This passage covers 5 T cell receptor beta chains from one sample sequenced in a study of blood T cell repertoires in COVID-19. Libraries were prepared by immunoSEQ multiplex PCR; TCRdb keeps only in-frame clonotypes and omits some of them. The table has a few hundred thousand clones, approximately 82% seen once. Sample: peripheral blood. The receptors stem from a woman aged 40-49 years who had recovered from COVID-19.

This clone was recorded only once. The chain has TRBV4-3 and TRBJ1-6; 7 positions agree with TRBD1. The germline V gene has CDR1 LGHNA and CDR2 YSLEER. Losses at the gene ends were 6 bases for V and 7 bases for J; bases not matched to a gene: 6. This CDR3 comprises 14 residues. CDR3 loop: CASRDTGENSPLHF. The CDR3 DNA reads TGCGCCAGCAGAGATACAGGGGAGAATTCACCCCTCCACTTT.

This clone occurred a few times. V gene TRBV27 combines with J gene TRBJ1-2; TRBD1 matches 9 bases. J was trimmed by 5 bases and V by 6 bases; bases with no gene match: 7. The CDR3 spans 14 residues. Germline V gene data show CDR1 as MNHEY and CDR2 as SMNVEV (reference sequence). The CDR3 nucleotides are TGTGCCAGCAGACGACCGGGACAGGGTTATGGCTACACCTTC. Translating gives CASRRPGQGYGYTF.

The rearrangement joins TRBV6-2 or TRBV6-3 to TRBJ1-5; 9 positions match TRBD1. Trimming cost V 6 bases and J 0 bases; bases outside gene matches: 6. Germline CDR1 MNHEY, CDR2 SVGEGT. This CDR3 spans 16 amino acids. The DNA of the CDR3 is TGTGCCAGCAGCGGAACAGGGGGCACTAGCAATCAGCCCCAGCATTTT. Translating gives CASSGTGGTSNQPQHF.

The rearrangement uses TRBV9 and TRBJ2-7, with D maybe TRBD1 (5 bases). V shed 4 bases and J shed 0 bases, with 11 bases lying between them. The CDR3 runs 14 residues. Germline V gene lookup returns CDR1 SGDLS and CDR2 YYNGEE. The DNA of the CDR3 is TGTGCCAGCAGCCCTCGACAGAACTCCTACGAGCAGTACTTC. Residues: CASSPRQNSYEQYF. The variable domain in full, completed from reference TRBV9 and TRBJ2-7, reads DSGVTQTPKHLITATGQRVTLRCSPRSGDLSVYWYQQSLDQGLQFLIQYYNGEERAKGNILERFSAQQFPDLHSELNLSSLELGDSALYFCASSPRQNSYEQYFGPGTRLTVT.

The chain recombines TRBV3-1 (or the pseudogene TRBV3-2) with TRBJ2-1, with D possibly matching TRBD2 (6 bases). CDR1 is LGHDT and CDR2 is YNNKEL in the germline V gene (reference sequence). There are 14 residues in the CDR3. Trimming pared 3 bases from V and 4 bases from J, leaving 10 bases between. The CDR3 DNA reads TGTGCCAGCAGCCAGGAGGGAGGTTACAATGAGCAGTTCTTC. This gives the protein CASSQEGGYNEQFF.